Listed below are T cell receptor beta chains from one sample, sequenced in a study of cytotoxic CD8 clonotypes in ibrutinib-treated CLL. Repertoires were generated with immunoSEQ multiplex PCR, while TCRdb's copy carries only in-frame clones and drops some. The sample includes 150,000 to 200,000 clones, about 88% seen only once; the top ten take 3%. The starting material was PBMCs, obtained at disease progression, from a patient treated with ibrutinib. The receptors stem from a human donor with chronic lymphocytic leukemia. The CDR3 runs from the conserved cysteine through the conserved F or W. A D gene is named only where the DNA matches it firmly. For some rows the clone size is stated as once, few or many, or as a class when expanded; others skip it.

TRBJ2-1 | . | many | TRBV6-1 | TGTGCCAGCAGTGACCCGGGGCGGTCCTACAATGAGCAGTTCTTC | CASSDPGRSYNEQFF
TRBJ2-1 | TRBD2 | few | TRBV7-2 | TGTGCCAGCAGCGGGACTAGCGGCCTGCACCGGCTGTTCTTC | CASSGTSGLHRLFF
TRBJ2-1 | . | . | TRBV10-1 | TGCGCCAGCAGTGAGGGCCTAGCCTACAATGAGCAGTTCTTC | CASSEGLAYNEQFF
TRBJ2-7 | TRBD1 | once | TRBV28 | TGTGCCAGCAGTACCCAACAGGGGGCTGATTCCTACGAGCAGTACTTC | CASSTQQGADSYEQYF
TRBJ2-7 | TRBD2 | . | TRBV29-1 | TGCAGCGTGGGGACTAGCGGAAGCTCCTACGAGCAGTACTTC | CSVGTSGSSYEQYF
TRBJ1-2 | TRBD1 | . | TRBV6-5 | TGTGCCAGCAGTCTAGACAGGGACTATGGCTACACCTTC | CASSLDRDYGYTF
TRBJ2-7 | TRBD2 | . | TRBV28 | TGTGCCAGCAGTCTAGCGGGACTATCTCGAAGCTCCTACGAGCAGTACTTC | CASSLAGLSRSSYEQYF
TRBJ2-7 | . | . | TRBV18 | TGTGCCAGCTCACCACGAGGGACACCCTACGAGCAGTACTTC | CASSPRGTPYEQYF
TRBJ1-4 | . | . | TRBV5-1 | TGCGCCAGCAGCCCCAGGGCCGGGACTAATGAAAAACTGTTTTTT | CASSPRAGTNEKLFF
TRBJ1-5 | . | . | TRBV28 | TGTGCCAGCAGTCCCAGACTGATCGTCAATCAGCCCCAGCATTTT | CASSPRLIVNQPQHF
TRBJ2-5 | TRBD2 | . | TRBV7-3 | TGTGCCAGCAGCTCGACAGGACTAGCGACTCAAGAGACCCAGTACTTC | CASSSTGLATQETQYF
TRBJ2-7 | TRBD1 | . | TRBV27 | TGTGCCAGCAGTACCCAGTGGGACAGCCACGAGCAGTACTTC | CASSTQWDSHEQYF
TRBJ1-1 | . | . | TRBV19 | TGTGCCAGTAGTATATTCCTGGACAGGAACACTGAAGCTTTCTTT | CASSIFLDRNTEAFF
TRBJ1-1 | TRBD1 | . | TRBV5-1 | TGCGCCAGCAGCTTGGGATGGGGACAGGGAGGAACTGAAGCTTTCTTT | CASSLGWGQGGTEAFF
TRBJ2-4 | . | . | TRBV21-1 | TGTGCCAGCAGCAAAGGAGGGAGGGTAGCCAAAAACATTCAGTACTTC | CASSKGGRVAKNIQYF
TRBJ2-7 | . | . | TRBV9 | TGTGCCAGCAGCGCCTTGCCTACAGGGATCCACGAGCAGTACTTC | CASSALPTGIHEQYF
TRBJ2-3 | TRBD1 | . | TRBV5-5 | TGTGCCAGCAGCCGCCGGACAGGGTCTGGCACAGATACGCAGTATTTT | CASSRRTGSGTDTQYF
TRBJ1-5 | . | . | TRBV5-8 | TGTGCCAGCAGTCCCAGGGTGCGCAATCAGCCCCAGCATTTT | CASSPRVRNQPQHF
TRBJ2-5 | . | . | TRBV27 | TGTGCCAGCAGTTCCACACAAAGACAGTTCCAAGAGACCCAGTACTTC | CASSSTQRQFQETQYF
TRBJ2-5 | TRBD2 | . | TRBV19 | TGTGCCAGTAGTGGACTAGCGGTAAACCAAGAGACCCAGTACTTC | CASSGLAVNQETQYF
TRBJ2-7 | TRBD1 | . | TRBV18 | TGTGCCAGCGGGACAGGGAAGAACGAGCAGTACTTC | CASGTGKNEQYF
TRBJ1-4 | . | . | TRBV28 | TGTGCCAGCAGTTTCAGCGGCCGGGCCGCGGCGGAAAAACTGTTTTTT | CASSFSGRAAAEKLFF
TRBJ2-5 | . | once | TRBV21-1 | TGTGCCAGCAGCAAAGAGGGGGCCGGACAAGAGACCCAGTACTTC | CASSKEGAGQETQYF
TRBJ1-2 | TRBD1 | . | TRBV7-3 | TGTGCCAGCAGCTTAGTTAGGGGGCATAGCTATGGCTACACCTTC | CASSLVRGHSYGYTF
TRBJ2-3 | TRBD2 | once | TRBV7-9 | TGTGCCAGCAGCTTACTAGCGGGACGCACAGATACGCAGTATTTT | CASSLLAGRTDTQYF
TRBJ1-5 | . | . | TRBV7-2 | TGTGCCAGCAGTGCACCCAGGGGCAATCAGCCCCAGCATTTT | CASSAPRGNQPQHF
TRBJ2-2 | TRBD1 | . | TRBV11-3 | TGTGCCAGCAGCTTAGGGGGGTCGAGACAGGGGCCGAACACCGGGGAGCTGTTTTTT | CASSLGGSRQGPNTGELFF
TRBJ2-1 | TRBD2 | once | TRBV6-6 | TGTGCCACCGTCACCGGACTAGCGGGACGGGAGCAGTTCTTC | CATVTGLAGREQFF
TRBJ2-7 | TRBD2 | . | TRBV4-1 | TGCGCCAGCAGCCAATTTGGTAGCGGGAGTAGATTGGGAGAGCAGTACTTC | CASSQFGSGSRLGEQYF
TRBJ2-3 | . | . | TRBV9 | TGTGCCAGCAGCGTAACTAGCAGTATCGGCACAGATACGCAGTATTTT | CASSVTSSIGTDTQYF
TRBJ2-1 | . | . | TRBV4-2 | TGTGCCAGCAGCCAACCGGACTGGAACGGCAATGAGCAGTTCTTC | CASSQPDWNGNEQFF
TRBJ1-4 | TRBD1 | . | TRBV9 | TGTGCCAGCAGCCCCGCGCACAGGGGGCCCCATGAAACTAAGGAAAAACTGTTTTTT | CASSPAHRGPHETKEKLFF
TRBJ1-4 | . | . | TRBV6-1 | TGTGCCAGTGTGTTCCGGACTAATGAAAAACTGTTTTTT | CASVFRTNEKLFF
TRBJ2-7 | . | . | TRBV13 | TGTGCCAGCACCCCCGGAAGGAGCTCCTACGAGCAGTACTTC | CASTPGRSSYEQYF
TRBJ1-1 | . | . | TRBV27 | TGTGCCAGCAGTGTGTACGACACATACACTGAAGCTTTCTTT | CASSVYDTYTEAFF
TRBJ2-1 | TRBD2 | once | TRBV11-1 | TGTGCCAGCATCCCTGATCCCGGGAGGGCCCTTCATGAGCAGTTCTTC | CASIPDPGRALHEQFF
TRBJ1-2 | TRBD1 | . | TRBV29-1 | TGCAGCGTCGCAACAGGGGGGCCGAACTATGGCTACACCTTC | CSVATGGPNYGYTF
TRBJ2-4 | . | . | TRBV19 | TGTGCCAGTAGCCCCGTTGAGCTAGCCAAAAACATTCAGTACTTC | CASSPVELAKNIQYF
TRBJ2-5 | TRBD2 | . | TRBV4-1 | TGCGCCAGCAGCCAAGATCCAGCGGGAGTGAGAGAGACCCAGTACTTC | CASSQDPAGVRETQYF
TRBJ1-1 | TRBD1 | . | TRBV5-1 | TGCGCCAGCAGCTCTGGGACAGGGTATATGAACACTGAAGCTTTCTTT | CASSSGTGYMNTEAFF